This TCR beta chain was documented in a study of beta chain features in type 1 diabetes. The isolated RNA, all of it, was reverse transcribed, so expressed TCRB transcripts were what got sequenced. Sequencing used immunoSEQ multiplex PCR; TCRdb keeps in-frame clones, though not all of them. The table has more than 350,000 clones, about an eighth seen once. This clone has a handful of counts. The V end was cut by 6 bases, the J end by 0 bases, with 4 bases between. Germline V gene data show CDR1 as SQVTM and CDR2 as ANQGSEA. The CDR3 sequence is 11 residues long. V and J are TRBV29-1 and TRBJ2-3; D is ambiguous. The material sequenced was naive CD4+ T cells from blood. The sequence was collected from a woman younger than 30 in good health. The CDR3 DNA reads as TGCAGCGTGGCTAGCACAGATACGCAGTATTTT. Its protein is CSVASTDTQYF.